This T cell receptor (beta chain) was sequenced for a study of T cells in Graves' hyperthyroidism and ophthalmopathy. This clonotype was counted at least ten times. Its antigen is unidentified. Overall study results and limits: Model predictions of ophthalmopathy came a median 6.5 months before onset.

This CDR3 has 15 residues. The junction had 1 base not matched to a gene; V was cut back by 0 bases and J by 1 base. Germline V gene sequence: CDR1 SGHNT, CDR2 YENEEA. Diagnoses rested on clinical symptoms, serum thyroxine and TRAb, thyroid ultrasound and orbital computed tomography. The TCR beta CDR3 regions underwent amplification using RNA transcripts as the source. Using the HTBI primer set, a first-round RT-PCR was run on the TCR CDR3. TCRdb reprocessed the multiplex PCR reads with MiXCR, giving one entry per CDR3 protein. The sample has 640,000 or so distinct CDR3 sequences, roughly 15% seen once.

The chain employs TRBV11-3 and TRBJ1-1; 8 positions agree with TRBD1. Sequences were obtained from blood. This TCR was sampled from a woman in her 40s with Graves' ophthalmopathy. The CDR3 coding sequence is TGTGCCAGCAGCTTAGATCAGGGGGCGAACACTGAAGCTTTCTTT. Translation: CASSLDQGANTEAFF.